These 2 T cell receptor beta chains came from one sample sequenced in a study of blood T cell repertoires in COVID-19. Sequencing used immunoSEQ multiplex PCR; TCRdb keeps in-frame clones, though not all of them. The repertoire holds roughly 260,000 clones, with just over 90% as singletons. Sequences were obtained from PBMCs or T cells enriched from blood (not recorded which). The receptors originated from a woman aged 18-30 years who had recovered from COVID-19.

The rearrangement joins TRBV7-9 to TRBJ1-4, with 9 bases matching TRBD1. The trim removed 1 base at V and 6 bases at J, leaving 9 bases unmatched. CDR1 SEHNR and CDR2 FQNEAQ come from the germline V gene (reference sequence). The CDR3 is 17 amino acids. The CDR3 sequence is CASSLVPGQGGDEKLFF. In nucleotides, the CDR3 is TGTGCCAGCAGCTTAGTCCCGGGACAGGGAGGAGATGAAAAACTGTTTTTT.

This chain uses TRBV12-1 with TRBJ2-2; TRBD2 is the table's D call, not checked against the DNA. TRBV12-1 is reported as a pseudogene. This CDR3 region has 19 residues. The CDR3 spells CASSFLTSGRGMYTGELFF. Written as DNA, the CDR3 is TGTGCCAGCAGCTTTTTGACTAGCGGGAGAGGGATGTATACCGGGGAGCTGTTTTTT.